Following are 22 T cell receptor beta chains from one sample sequenced in a study of control samples from healthy donors and cancer patients. Sequenced by immunoSEQ multiplex PCR; TCRdb stores in-frame clones only, minus some. This sample has 350,000 to 450,000 clones, with around 90% found just once. The material sequenced was PBMCs. These receptors all stem from a man between 40 and 49 years old with head and neck cancer.

The chain couples TRBV5-5 to TRBJ2-5; 7 bases line up with TRBD1. Germline loops: CDR1 SGHKS, CDR2 YYEKEE (reference sequence). There are 13 residues in the CDR3. Trimming cost V 4 bases and J 3 bases; bases outside gene matches: 3. The CDR3: CASSRDREETQYF. In DNA, the CDR3 is TGTGCCAGCAGCCGGGACAGAGAAGAGACCCAGTACTTC.

The CDR3 spells CASSLGLELTDTQYF. The CDR3 DNA sequence: TGTGCCAGCAGCTTGGGGCTAGAACTAACAGATACGCAGTATTTT. The genes are TRBV5-5 and TRBJ2-3; D is uncertain. V gave up 0 bases and J gave up 3 bases, with 11 bases separating them. The CDR3 is 15 residues long. Looked up from germline, CDR1 is SGHKS and CDR2 is YYEKEE (reference sequence). Full variable domain (rest looked up from reference TRBV5-5 and TRBJ2-3): DAGVTQSPTHLIKTRGQQVTLRCSPISGHKSVSWYQQVLGQGPQFIFQYYEKEERGRGNFPDRFSARQFPNYSSELNVNALLLGDSALYLCASSLGLELTDTQYFGPGTRLTVL.

The rearrangement joins TRBV27 to TRBJ1-1, with D unclear. V was trimmed by 3 bases and J by 5 bases, leaving 13 bases between them. Germline V gives CDR1 MNHEY, CDR2 SMNVEV (reference sequence). The CDR3 totals 14 residues. CDR3 residues: CASSLGRPWTEAFF. CDR3 DNA sequence: TGTGCCAGCAGTTTGGGGAGGCCTTGGACTGAAGCTTTCTTT.

The chain recombines TRBV11-2 with TRBJ2-7; unclear D gene. Looked up from germline, CDR1 is SGHAT and CDR2 is FQNNGV. The CDR3 totals 14 residues. V was shortened by 4 bases and J by 2 bases, with 12 bases between the two germline ends. Here the CDR3 reads CASSYSWETYEQYF. CDR3 in DNA: TGTGCCAGCAGCTATTCCTGGGAAACCTACGAGCAGTACTTC.

The chain combines TRBV13 with TRBJ1-3, with D tentatively TRBD1 (5 bases). Germline V gives CDR1 PRHDT, CDR2 FYEKMQ (reference sequence). V lost 8 bases to trimming and J lost 5 bases, with 16 bases between them. This CDR3 comprises 14 residues. CDR3 bases: TGTGCCAGCGCGGGACGGCCGCTGAGAAACACCATATATTTT. This codes for CASAGRPLRNTIYF.

The rearrangement links TRBV7-2 to TRBJ1-4; unclear D gene. The V gene's germline CDR1 is SGHTA and CDR2 FQGNSA. Trimming removed 1 base at V and 6 bases at J, with 12 bases between. This CDR3 region has 15 residues. CDR3 DNA: TGTGCCAGCAGCTTAGTTAAGGGTCGGGATGAAAAACTGTTTTTT. Translation: CASSLVKGRDEKLFF.

The chain joins TRBV3-1 (or the pseudogene TRBV3-2) to TRBJ1-1, with no clear D. CDR3 size: 14 residues. CDR1 is LGHDT, CDR2 YNNKEL, per germline (reference sequence). Trimming pared 0 bases from V and 6 bases from J, leaving 11 bases between. Here the CDR3 DNA reads TGTGCCAGCAGCCAAGACGGAACTGTCTCTGAAGCTTTCTTT. Protein product: CASSQDGTVSEAFF.

In regard to this clone: Distinct nucleotide sequences in the sample also encode this CDR3. This sequence joins TRBV7-2 and TRBJ2-1; TRBD2 agrees at 9 bases. V gave up 1 base and J gave up 10 bases; unmatched junction bases: 8. Germline V gene data show CDR1 as SGHTA and CDR2 as FQGNSA. CDR3 length: 15 amino acids. CDR3 in amino acids: CASSLGRLAGVEQFF. DNA for the CDR3: TGTGCCAGCAGCTTAGGGAGATTAGCGGGAGTGGAGCAGTTCTTC.

The chain has TRBV7-2 and TRBJ1-5; D not resolved. Trimming removed 1 base at V and 9 bases at J, with 13 bases between. Germline CDR1 is SGHTA and CDR2 is FQGNSA. CDR3 length: 14 amino acids. CDR3 protein: CASSLEAVGRPQHF. In DNA, the CDR3 is TGTGCCAGCAGCTTAGAAGCAGTAGGACGGCCCCAGCATTTT. Complete variable domain (other parts from reference TRBV7-2 and TRBJ1-5): GAGVSQSPSNKVTEKGKDVELRCDPISGHTALYWYRQSLGQGLEFLIYFQGNSAPDKSGLPSDRFSAERTGGSVSTLTIQRTQQEDSAVYLCASSLEAVGRPQHFGDGTRLSIL.

The chain combines TRBV5-1 with TRBJ1-1, with D tentatively TRBD1 (5 bases). The CDR3 totals 15 residues. Trimming pared 3 bases from V and 1 base from J, leaving 13 bases between. Germline CDR1 reads SGHRS; CDR2 reads YFSETQ. In DNA, the CDR3 is TGCGCCAGCAGCTATAGGGGTAGATCGAACACTGAAGCTTTCTTT. This codes for CASSYRGRSNTEAFF.

This chain links TRBV3-1 (or the pseudogene TRBV3-2) with TRBJ2-3; TRBD2 aligns across 8 bases. CDR1 and CDR2 from the germline V gene are LGHDT and YNNKEL (reference sequence). V shed 2 bases and J 0 bases; nucleotides not matched to a gene: 10. The CDR3 extends over 18 amino acids. CDR3 in amino acids: CASSQFAGGVASTDTQYF. The DNA for the CDR3 is TGTGCCAGCAGCCAATTCGCGGGGGGCGTAGCTAGCACAGATACGCAGTATTTT.

The chain links TRBV11-2 to TRBJ1-1; D is unclear. CDR1 is SGHAT, CDR2 FQNNGV, per germline. The CDR3 length is 14 residues. The V gene lost 1 base and the J gene lost 1 base, with 7 bases spanning the gap. CDR3 sequence: CASSLVVRNTEAFF. The CDR3 DNA sequence: TGTGCCAGCAGCTTAGTGGTGCGGAACACTGAAGCTTTCTTT.

CDR3 loop: CASSPGTGSLLTLHF. CDR3 bases: TGTGCCAGCAGCCCCGGGACAGGTTCCCTCTTAACCCTCCACTTT. J is TRBJ1-6 and V is TRBV11-2; 8 bases are a match to TRBD1. Trimming removed 5 bases from V and 14 bases from J; junction bases left unmatched: 14. The CDR3 loop spans 15 amino acids. Germline CDR1 reads SGHAT; CDR2 reads FQNNGV.

The V call is TRBV9, the J call TRBJ2-1, with 11 nucleotides matching TRBD1. V was pared by 8 bases and J by 6 bases, with 7 bases of the junction left unmatched. The CDR3 consists of 14 residues. CDR1 SGDLS and CDR2 YYNGEE come from the germline V gene. Here the CDR3 reads CASSPGQGGNEQFF. For the CDR3, the DNA is TGTGCCAGTTCCCCGGGACAGGGGGGCAATGAGCAGTTCTTC.

The V call is TRBV10-1, the J call TRBJ2-6, with D unclear. The CDR3 is 14 amino acids. CDR1 and CDR2 from the germline V gene are WNHNN and SYGVQD (reference sequence). Between the trimmed V and J ends, which lost 10 bases and 0 bases, there was a span of 10 bases. Here the CDR3 reads CATSPYSGANVLTF. For the CDR3, the DNA is TGCGCCACCAGCCCGTACTCTGGGGCCAACGTCCTGACTTTC.

V and J are TRBV27 and TRBJ2-3, with D perhaps TRBD1 (5 bases). CDR1 is MNHEY and CDR2 is SMNVEV in the germline V gene (reference sequence). The CDR3 contains 13 residues. Trimming shortened V by 7 bases and J by 4 bases, and 12 bases separated the two germline ends. For the CDR3, the DNA is TGTGCCAGCACGCCAGGGCGGCCAGATACGCAGTATTTT. Protein: CASTPGRPDTQYF.

This clone was detected only once. The V gene is TRBV4-1, the J gene TRBJ2-5; 9 positions match TRBD2. This CDR3 spans 17 amino acids. V trimming: 1 base; J trimming: 1 base; junction bases outside the gene matches: 7. CDR1 is MGHRA, CDR2 YSYEKL, per germline. As DNA, the CDR3 is TGCGCCAGCAGCCAAGGAAGAGCGGGGGGAACCCAAGAGACCCAGTACTTC. It encodes CASSQGRAGGTQETQYF.

The rearrangement links TRBV5-4 to TRBJ1-2; 7 bases agree with TRBD1. The CDR3 sequence is 16 residues long. V shed 0 bases, J shed 2 bases, and the junction held 7 bases outside the gene matches. Germline lookup yields CDR1 SGHNT and CDR2 YYREEE (reference sequence). This CDR3 is CASSLDRGSGNYGYTF. CDR3 DNA sequence: TGTGCCAGCAGCTTGGACAGGGGATCAGGGAACTATGGCTACACCTTC.

This clone has just one count. The genes are TRBV7-2 and TRBJ2-7, with D perhaps TRBD1 (5 bases). The germline V and J ends were trimmed by 2 bases and 3 bases, with 14 bases remaining between them. The CDR3 is made up of 15 amino acids. The V gene's germline CDR1 is SGHTA and CDR2 FQGNSA. The CDR3 coding sequence is TGTGCCAGCAGCTTATTTCCAGGGTATGTCTACGAGCAGTACTTC. This sequence encodes CASSLFPGYVYEQYF.

This chain links TRBV19 with TRBJ2-1; TRBD2 agrees at 11 bases. Trimming removed 5 bases from V and 9 bases from J; junction bases left unmatched: 15. Germline-derived CDR1 and CDR2 are LNHDA and SQIVND (reference sequence). The CDR3 contains 17 residues. CDR3 sequence: CASSVGPLAGVLVEQFF. The CDR3 nucleotides read TGTGCCAGTAGTGTAGGCCCACTAGCGGGAGTTCTCGTTGAGCAGTTCTTC.

The chain joins TRBV9 to TRBJ2-1, with D perhaps matching TRBD2 (5 bases). In germline, CDR1 is SGDLS, CDR2 YYNGEE. The CDR3 is made up of 13 amino acids. Trimming cost V 4 bases and J 6 bases, with 11 bases left between them. This CDR3 is CASSLTSGNEQFF. CDR3 in DNA: TGTGCCAGCAGCCTAACTAGTGGCAATGAGCAGTTCTTC.

The rearrangement links TRBV11-2 to TRBJ1-5; 7 nucleotides agree with TRBD1. Germline loops: CDR1 SGHAT, CDR2 FQNNGV. This CDR3 comprises 14 residues. J lost 7 bases, V lost 0 bases, and 3 bases had no gene match. CDR3 sequence: CASSLEGGWQPQHF. The DNA of the CDR3 is TGTGCCAGCAGCTTAGAAGGGGGCTGGCAGCCCCAGCATTTT.